This TCR beta chain was identified during a study of T-cell memory formation after mild COVID-19. This clonotype appeared a few times. Its specificity is unknown. Trimming removed 4 bases at V and 3 bases at J, with 16 bases between. The CDR3 length is 16 residues. Germline values: CDR1 SGDLS, CDR2 YYNGEE. Sample barcodes and UMIs were carried by the TCR alpha and TCR beta cDNA libraries that 5'RACE generated with constant-segment primers. In TCRdb, the 5' RACE reads were re-called with MiXCR into one record per CDR3 protein. In the table there are 350,000 to 550,000 distinct CDR3 sequences, 18% of which are singletons. The study's findings and limits: Clones that contracted from day 15 to 85 had balanced CD4/CD8; later expanders were CD4+ biased. Chiefly within CM and EM were the contracting CD4+ clones; CD8+ ones were within EMRA. In pre-infection memory, a portion of responding clones appeared, which suggested that cross-reactive memory joined.

The sequence was obtained from a man between 18 and 35 years old who had mild COVID-19 (a few samples of this study predate the infection). Cell type and time point are not known. The specimen was PBMCs or a T cell subset sorted from them (not recorded which). The genes are TRBV9 and TRBJ2-2; D might be TRBD2 (6 bases). CDR3 nucleotides: TGTGCCAGCAGCCTCCGCGGTGGAGGGCACACCGGGGAGCTGTTTTTT. The encoded protein is CASSLRGGGHTGELFF.